These 29 T cell receptor beta chains were all obtained from the same sample, sequenced in a study of cytomegalovirus exposure and HLA in healthy donors. PCR primers comprised 60 Vbeta and 13 Jbeta primers. TCRdb keeps only in-frame clones here, not all; method: immunoSEQ multiplex PCR. This table has approximately 150,000 clones, more than 75% appearing once. The sequenced material came from PBMCs. The receptors come from a woman aged 40 to 55 in good health and CMV-seronegative.

The rearrangement links TRBV6-4 to TRBJ2-1, with 9 positions matching TRBD1. Germline CDR1 MRHNA, CDR2 SNTAGT. Losses at the gene ends were 6 bases for V and 5 bases for J; bases not matched to a gene: 11. This CDR3 has 16 amino acids. The DNA for the CDR3 is TGTGCCAGCAGCGTTACAGGGGGCGACGGAGACAATGAGCAGTTCTTC. This sequence encodes CASSVTGGDGDNEQFF.

The rearrangement links TRBV28 to TRBJ2-7; a possible D gene is TRBD1 (5 bases). V was pared by 3 bases and J by 6 bases, with 21 bases between. Germline V lookup: CDR1 MDHEN, CDR2 SYDVKM. The CDR3 is made up of 16 amino acids. CDR3 nucleotide sequence: TGTGCCAGCAGTTTCTCACCGATGGACACAATCGGCGAGCAGTACTTC. Translated: CASSFSPMDTIGEQYF.

As regards this clone: Other DNA sequences in this sample translate to the same CDR3. J is TRBJ1-5 and V is TRBV11-2, with D unclear. This CDR3 is 13 amino acids long. The V gene lost 0 bases and the J gene lost 5 bases, with 5 bases spanning the gap. Germline V gene lookup returns CDR1 SGHAT and CDR2 FQNNGV. CDR3 residues: CASSLDRDQPQHF. The CDR3 DNA reads TGTGCCAGCAGCTTAGATCGAGATCAGCCCCAGCATTTT.

In this sample, this clone turned up once. This chain uses TRBV7-2 with TRBJ2-5; 7 nucleotides align to TRBD1. The CDR3 is 14 amino acids. From germline, CDR1 is SGHTA and CDR2 FQGNSA. The junction had 8 bases not matched to a gene; V was cut back by 5 bases and J by 5 bases. In DNA form, the CDR3 reads TGTGCCAGCAGCCCCGGGACAGCGAGGGAGACCCAGTACTTC. Protein product: CASSPGTARETQYF.

V is TRBV4-1 and J is TRBJ2-5, with 8 bases that match TRBD2. Germline V gives CDR1 MGHRA, CDR2 YSYEKL. The CDR3 loop spans 17 amino acids. Losses at the gene ends were 0 bases for V and 3 bases for J; bases not matched to a gene: 9. CDR3 coding DNA: TGCGCCAGCAGCCAAGAAAGGTGGGGACTAGATAAAGAGACCCAGTACTTC. It codes for CASSQERWGLDKETQYF.

J is TRBJ2-1 and V is TRBV19, with 9 nucleotides matching TRBD1. CDR1 is LNHDA, CDR2 SQIVND, per germline (reference sequence). The CDR3 contains 15 residues. The V gene end was trimmed by 10 bases and the J gene end by 12 bases; junction bases not matched to a gene: 19. Here the CDR3 reads CATTETGTGTLPQFF. For the CDR3, the DNA is TGTGCCACCACTGAAACCGGGACAGGGACTTTACCGCAGTTCTTC.

This clone was seen a handful of times. V is TRBV5-6 and J is TRBJ2-7; weak D call: TRBD2 (6 bases). Trimming removed 0 bases from V and 5 bases from J, with 15 bases in between. Germline V gives CDR1 SGHDT, CDR2 YYEEEE. CDR3 length: 15 amino acids. The CDR3 here is CASSLVAGKFNEQYF. As DNA, the CDR3 is TGTGCCAGCAGCTTGGTTGCGGGAAAATTTAACGAGCAGTACTTC.

The table lists this clone with a count of one. The chain uses TRBV5-4 and TRBJ2-5, with 7 bases lining up with TRBD2. The CDR3 is 13 amino acids. Per germline, CDR1 SGHNT and CDR2 YYREEE (reference sequence). V was pared by 4 bases and J by 3 bases, with 3 bases of the junction left unmatched. CDR3 sequence reads: CASSVRGEETQYF. The CDR3, as DNA: TGTGCCAGCAGCGTCCGGGGGGAAGAGACCCAGTACTTC.

The V gene is TRBV5-6, the J gene TRBJ2-2; 7 bases fit TRBD1. Germline V lookup: CDR1 SGHDT, CDR2 YYEEEE. The CDR3 extends over 16 amino acids. Trimming at V came to 4 bases and at J to 6 bases, leaving 12 bases not matched to a gene. The CDR3 DNA is TGTGCCAGCAGCCTACGGGACAGCTACATGGCCGGGGAGCTGTTTTTT. It yields the protein CASSLRDSYMAGELFF.

The gene calls are TRBV28 and TRBJ2-5; D is unresolved. The CDR3 extends over 12 amino acids. Germline loops: CDR1 MDHEN, CDR2 SYDVKM. Trimming left V 5 bases short and J 5 bases short, with 9 bases between. The CDR3 region is CASSRTRETQYF. CDR3 nucleotides: TGTGCCAGCAGTAGAACACGCGAGACCCAGTACTTC.

The rearrangement links TRBV5-1 to TRBJ2-5; possibly TRBD2 for D (5 bases). The DNA end favors TRBJ2-7, so the J call may be wrong. This CDR3 has 13 residues. CDR1 and CDR2 (germline): SGHRS, YFSETQ. The CDR3 spells CASSLVRDSEQYF. In DNA, the CDR3 is TGCGCCAGCAGCTTGGTTCGGGATTCCGAGCAGTACTTC.

This clone was seen a single time. The gene calls are TRBV4-2 and TRBJ1-2; weak D call: TRBD1 (5 bases). Germline CDR1 and CDR2: LGHNA and YNFKEQ. The CDR3 runs 13 residues. Deletions cut 2 bases from V and 3 bases from J, with 7 bases between. The CDR3 DNA is TGTGCCAGCAGCCAACGGGGGGACTATGGCTACACCTTC. Translation gives CASSQRGDYGYTF.

This clone has a handful of counts. The genes are TRBV7-9 and TRBJ2-3, with 7 bases lining up with TRBD2. V gave up 0 bases and J gave up 4 bases; unmatched junction bases: 4. CDR1 is SEHNR and CDR2 is FQNEAQ in the germline V gene (reference sequence). This CDR3 comprises 15 residues. The CDR3 bases are TGTGCCAGCAGCTTAGCGACTAGCTACGCAGATACGCAGTATTTT. Amino acids: CASSLATSYADTQYF.

The J gene is TRBJ2-3, the V gene TRBV19, with TRBD2 matching over 7 bases. This CDR3 comprises 15 residues. Germline values: CDR1 LNHDA, CDR2 SQIVND (reference sequence). With 6 bases clipped from V and 1 base from J, the junction kept 7 bases outside the gene matches. The CDR3 coding sequence is TGTGCCAGTAGGCCGAAAGCGGGACGCACAGATACGCAGTATTTT. It yields the protein CASRPKAGRTDTQYF.

The chain combines TRBV6-6 with TRBJ2-3; TRBD1 matches at 7 bases. V was clipped by 7 bases and J by 2 bases; unmatched bases: 6. Germline values: CDR1 MNHNY, CDR2 SVGAGI (reference sequence). The CDR3 contains 14 residues. The CDR3 loop is CASKRGTDTDTQYF. The CDR3 DNA sequence: TGTGCCAGCAAACGAGGGACAGACACAGATACGCAGTATTTT.

The J gene is TRBJ2-3, the V gene TRBV7-7; 9 positions match TRBD1. The CDR3 is made up of 15 amino acids. Germline loops: CDR1 SSHAT, CDR2 FNYEAQ (reference sequence). V lost 4 bases, J lost 3 bases, and 5 bases stayed unmatched. The CDR3: CASSSGQGRTDTQYF. As DNA, the CDR3 is TGTGCCAGCAGCTCGGGACAGGGTAGGACAGATACGCAGTATTTT.

This chain joins TRBV28 and TRBJ1-3; the D gene is possibly TRBD1 (5 bases). This CDR3 region has 16 residues. Germline lookup yields CDR1 MDHEN and CDR2 SYDVKM. Trimming removed 4 bases at V and 0 bases at J, with 13 bases between. CDR3: CASSSGGLDSGNTIYF. The CDR3 DNA sequence: TGTGCCAGCAGTTCGGGGGGTTTGGACTCTGGAAACACCATATATTTT.

CDR3 residues: CASTVLAGVAGELFF. In DNA, the CDR3 is TGTGCCAGCACCGTGTTGGCAGGGGTTGCCGGGGAGCTGTTTTTT. The chain employs TRBV7-3 and TRBJ2-2; D might be TRBD1 (6 bases). Trimming shortened V by 7 bases and J by 6 bases, and 18 bases separated the two germline ends. Per the germline V gene, CDR1 is SGHTA and CDR2 is FQGTGA. This CDR3 has 15 amino acids.

Only one count was recorded for this clone. V and J are TRBV5-6 and TRBJ2-7; 16 nucleotides agree with TRBD2. The CDR3 runs to 15 residues. Looked up from germline, CDR1 is SGHDT and CDR2 is YYEEEE. J gave up 6 bases and V 4 bases, and 4 bases lay outside the gene matches. CDR3 region: CASSPGTSGRGEQYF. The CDR3, as DNA: TGTGCCAGCAGCCCTGGGACTAGCGGGAGGGGCGAGCAGTACTTC.

The rearrangement joins TRBV12-5 to TRBJ1-6, with TRBD1 as a possible D gene (5 bases). Trimming removed 4 bases from V and 10 bases from J, with 14 bases in between. The CDR3 contains 14 residues. Per germline, CDR1 LGHNT and CDR2 FRNRAP. In DNA, the CDR3 is TGTGCTAGTGGTTGGGGGGGAGGAGAGTCACCCCTCCACTTT. Protein product: CASGWGGGESPLHF.

This chain joins TRBV6-5 and TRBJ2-5; TRBD1 aligns across 7 bases. Germline V gene lookup returns CDR1 MNHEY and CDR2 SVGAGI. The trim removed 0 bases at V and 5 bases at J, leaving 6 bases unmatched. There are 15 residues in the CDR3. This CDR3 is CASSYSTQGRETQYF. For the CDR3, the DNA is TGTGCCAGCAGTTACTCGACACAGGGGCGGGAGACCCAGTACTTC.

The J gene is TRBJ2-7, the V gene TRBV29-1; possibly TRBD1 for D (6 bases). Germline V gives CDR1 SQVTM, CDR2 ANQGSEA. The CDR3 covers 11 residues. V lost 2 bases to trimming and J lost 5 bases, with 7 bases between them. The CDR3 spells CSVESGDEQYF. In DNA, the CDR3 is TGCAGCGTTGAATCAGGGGACGAGCAGTACTTC.

J is TRBJ1-2 and V is TRBV6-5; 7 bases line up with TRBD1. Trimming took 3 bases from V and 7 from J; bases not matched to a gene: 5. The CDR3 totals 13 residues. CDR1 is MNHEY, CDR2 SVGAGI, per germline. The CDR3 sequence: CASSYRQGLGYTF. The CDR3 bases are TGTGCCAGCAGTTATAGACAGGGTCTTGGCTACACCTTC.

The chain employs TRBV11-3 and TRBJ2-7, with 7 positions matching TRBD1. The CDR3 is 19 amino acids. CDR1 SGHNT and CDR2 YENEEA come from the germline V gene. V lost 0 bases and J lost 3; bases outside the gene matches: 17. The CDR3 bases are TGTGCCAGCAGCTTAGAACTCTTGGGGACAGCCAATATCTTCTACGAGCAGTACTTC. It codes for CASSLELLGTANIFYEQYF.

This chain connects TRBV27 to TRBJ2-1, with a possible D match to TRBD2 (7 bases). This CDR3 spans 16 amino acids. The V gene's germline CDR1 is MNHEY and CDR2 SMNVEV (reference sequence). V shed 1 base and J shed 6 bases, with 16 bases lying between them. CDR3 loop: CASSLWGGGSVNEQFF. The DNA for the CDR3 is TGTGCCAGCAGTTTATGGGGCGGGGGCTCAGTCAATGAGCAGTTCTTC.

This sequence joins TRBV2 and TRBJ2-3; 7 bases line up with TRBD2. Losses at the gene ends were 3 bases for V and 8 bases for J; bases not matched to a gene: 8. Germline CDR1 SNHLY, CDR2 FYNNEI. The CDR3 has 14 residues. As DNA, the CDR3 is TGTGCCAGCAGTGACGGACTAGAAGGCGGTACGCAGTATTTT. Translated, it gives CASSDGLEGGTQYF.

The rearrangement uses TRBV2 and TRBJ1-5; 9 bases align to TRBD1. The trim removed 6 bases at V and 5 bases at J, leaving 5 bases unmatched. Germline V CDR1 and CDR2: SNHLY, FYNNEI. This CDR3 comprises 14 residues. CDR3 DNA: TGTGCCAGCAGAAACGACAGGGGGGATCAGCCCCAGCATTTT. It is translated as CASRNDRGDQPQHF. Combining the CDR3 with reference TRBV2 and TRBJ1-5 gives the whole variable domain EPEVTQTPSHQVTQMGQEVILRCVPISNHLYFYWYRQILGQKVEFLVSFYNNEISEKSEIFDDQFSVERPDGSNFTLKIRSTKLEDSAMYFCASRNDRGDQPQHFGDGTRLSIL.

The chain is built from TRBV19 and TRBJ2-5, with TRBD2 matching over 10 bases. The J call is doubtful: the DNA matches TRBJ2-7 better. The germline V gene has CDR1 LNHDA and CDR2 SQIVND (reference sequence). This CDR3 contains 14 residues. For the CDR3, the DNA is TGTGCCAGTAGTACGACTAGCGGGCAATACGAGCAGTACTTC. Translated, it gives CASSTTSGQYEQYF.

V and J are TRBV19 and TRBJ1-5; TRBD1 is a possible D gene (5 bases). The CDR3 covers 12 residues. Per germline, CDR1 LNHDA and CDR2 SQIVND (reference sequence). Trimming cost V 7 bases and J 5 bases, with 9 bases left between them. Written as DNA, the CDR3 is TGTGCCAGTACCCGGGGGGATCAGCCCCAGCATTTT. Translating gives CASTRGDQPQHF. Using reference TRBV19 and TRBJ1-5 for the parts outside the CDR3, the full variable domain is DGGITQSPKYLFRKEGQNVTLSCEQNLNHDAMYWYRQDPGQGLRLIYYSQIVNDFQKGDIAEGYSVSREKKESFPLTVTSAQKNPTAFYLCASTRGDQPQHFGDGTRLSIL.